This paragraph reports one TCR beta chain. This table comes from immunoSEQ multiplex PCR, and its TCRdb copy is limited to in-frame clones, with some not included. The sample includes 250,000 to 300,000 clones, roughly 79% seen only once; the top ten take less than 3%. The source of the sample is a study of blood T cell repertoires in COVID-19. The CDR3 has 15 amino acids. Trimming cost V 4 bases and J 5 bases; bases outside gene matches: 9. The germline gives CDR1 SGDLS, CDR2 YYNGEE. This receptor was obtained from a woman aged 55-69 years with active or convalescent COVID-19. This chain links TRBV9 with TRBJ1-2; 9 positions agree with TRBD1. Sequenced: peripheral blood. The chain's CDR3 is CASSPTRTGAYGYTF. The CDR3 DNA reads TGTGCCAGCAGCCCCACGAGGACAGGGGCTTATGGCTACACCTTC.